This T cell receptor beta chain appears in the sequencing data of a study of vaccination effects on CD4 cells after COVID-19. Study-wide findings and caveats: The study found marked clonal contraction of infection- and vaccine-induced clones late after vaccination. Early post-infection timepoints were absent, and convalescent patients were few.

Germline CDR1 KGHSH, CDR2 LQKENI. CDR3 length equals 12 residues. V shed 7 bases and J shed 4 bases, with 7 bases lying between them. Viral peptide pool expansion of antigen-specific CD4+ T cells preceded sequencing in the ViraFEST assay. It was after more than 8 days of culture that CD4+ T cells were isolated. Two doses of BNT162b2 or mRNA-1273 vaccine were administered to participants. Vaccine recipients lacked prior SARS-CoV-2 infection and had negative nucleocapsid antibodies. Every well housed more than 1.5 million PBMC, which grew in culture alongside around 10 IU/ml IL-2 and around 10 ug/ml peptides. About this clone: No antigen is known for it.

Clones were read by immunoSEQ multiplex PCR, and TCRdb kept only the in-frame ones, dropping some. The repertoire has about 66,000 clones, approximately 76% of them found once; the top ten carry around 0.95%. This sequence was found in a human donor who received a COVID-19 vaccine. Material: CD4+ T cells from PBMCs cultured with HCoV-OC43 spike peptides, obtained after COVID-19 vaccination. As to subset: HCoV-OC43 spike overlapping peptide pool stimulation. The gene calls are TRBV18 and TRBJ2-2; unclear D gene. CDR3 DNA sequence: TGTGCCAGCTTTTCAAGCACCGGGGAGCTGTTTTTT. Translated, it gives CASFSSTGELFF.